The sequence of this T cell receptor beta chain was determined in a study of tumor and adjacent non-tumor tissue in lung cancer. Study information: Some 3.9 million productive TCRbeta reads were obtained per sample on average. Study-level results: Significantly higher TCR diversity was found in tumor than normal lung. Top 100 clones took a larger repertoire share in normal lung.

As concerns this clonotype: The antigen is not known. A read error may produce the germline difference seen at one junction end.

A modified ARM-PCR protocol with three rounds of nested PCR amplified TCRbeta. TCRdb re-called the multiplex PCR reads through MiXCR, storing one row per CDR3 protein. The sample lists 65,000 to 70,000 distinct CDR3 sequences, roughly 60% occurring once. The CDR3 runs to 15 residues. Germline V CDR1 and CDR2: SGHRS, YFSETQ. The template was RNA from unsorted bulk tissue. This receptor was identified in a man aged 45 to 65 with non-small cell lung cancer. The specimen sequenced was lung tumor tissue. The chain recombines TRBV5-1 with TRBJ2-7, with a weak D call TRBD2 (5 bases). The CDR3 coding sequence is TGCGCCAGCTGCTTGATATCCGGAATCGGGAACGAGCAGTACTTC. Protein: CASCLISGIGNEQYF.